The rows below give T cell receptor beta chains drawn from one sample of a study of blood T cell repertoires in COVID-19. Profiled with immunoSEQ multiplex PCR; TCRdb holds only in-frame clones, not every one. The sample lists about 49,000 clones; approximately 80% were seen once. The sample consisted of peripheral blood. These receptors were collected from a woman aged 60-75 years with acute or convalescent COVID-19. CDR3s include the opening cysteine and the closing phenylalanine or tryptophan. Fields, in order: V gene, J gene, CDR3 protein.

TRBV16,TRBJ2-1,CASSRQNLQHNEQFF
TRBV6-5,TRBJ1-5,CASSYTGGGQPQHF
TRBV3-1/TRBV3-2,TRBJ1-1,CASSQSKYYRQGRTEAFF
TRBV5-1,TRBJ2-1,CASSSPAPRGGLSYNEQFF
TRBV6-5,TRBJ1-5,CASSNREGVPQHF
TRBV27,TRBJ2-3,CASSFEGPGRVTDTQYF
TRBV19,TRBJ1-5,CASSKGGDRRPQHF
TRBV5-1,TRBJ1-3,CASSGQVLHSGNTIYF
TRBV19,TRBJ2-3,CASRRGGGWTDTQYF
TRBV27,TRBJ2-3,CASSLVGSGASTDTQYF
TRBV11-2,TRBJ1-4,CASSLFPQGGTNEKLFF
TRBV3-1/TRBV3-2,TRBJ1-5,CASSQDDGTGWGQPQHF
TRBV5-6,TRBJ2-7,CASSFDSGYEQYF
TRBV10-3,TRBJ1-5,CAISERSGGDQPQHF
TRBV28,TRBJ2-3,CASSLFGLAGPTDTQYF
TRBV21-1,TRBJ1-5,CASSIRRIRQYSNQPQHF
TRBV19,TRBJ2-7,CASSPGQGAGEQYF
TRBV5-8,TRBJ1-1,CASSVADDSTNTEAFF
TRBV9,TRBJ2-1,CATAREATLRDEQFF
TRBV29-1,TRBJ2-7,CSVHTRGQAGSEQYF
TRBV6-5,TRBJ1-2,CASSRDRVDGYTF
TRBV6-6,TRBJ2-7,CASSYSRVTGTYEQYF
TRBV27,TRBJ2-3,CASSIRQVGADTQYF
TRBV27,TRBJ1-1,CASSLGRGTEAFF
TRBV30,TRBJ1-1,CAWGGGLNTEAFF
TRBV9,TRBJ2-2,CASSAGTWTGELFF
TRBV6-4,TRBJ1-1,CASSPRTGSAEAFF
TRBV29-1,TRBJ1-1,CSVEGDRDEAFF
TRBV6-1,TRBJ2-7,CASSDSGGSESYEQYF
TRBV27,TRBJ2-3,CASSFILRTDTQYF
TRBV6-5,TRBJ1-3,CASSYTWELSGNTIYF
TRBV28,TRBJ2-7,CASSLSTGSGYEQYF
TRBV4-2,TRBJ2-6,CASSSSTGTIGANVLTF
TRBV5-8,TRBJ2-5,CASSFRETQYF
TRBV10-1,TRBJ2-3,CASRRQGSDTQYF
TRBV28,TRBJ2-3,CASDDSTDTQYF
TRBV2,TRBJ2-2,CASSDDRGRNTGELFF
TRBV7-8,TRBJ1-5,CASSSGAMGNQPQHF
TRBV7-2,TRBJ2-1,CASSTTGTRGYNEQFF
TRBV28,TRBJ2-5,CASSSLAGGPEETQYF
TRBV7-6,TRBJ2-1,CASSKQGLGGFGEQFF
TRBV27,TRBJ2-7,CASSLLGVAGAGSYEQYF
TRBV12-3/TRBV12-4,TRBJ1-5,CASSLLGRPQHF
TRBV19,TRBJ2-2,CASRKTGDTGELFF
TRBV25-1,TRBJ1-6,CASRTGQVSSPLHF
TRBV9,TRBJ1-5,CASSVGGNSNQPQHF
TRBV28,TRBJ1-6,CASRLMTGMALHF
TRBV3-1/TRBV3-2,TRBJ2-5,CASSQGQGSQETQYF
TRBV3-1/TRBV3-2,TRBJ2-5,CASSRLAGEETQYF
TRBV5-1,TRBJ1-1,CASSADSRNTEAFF
TRBV18,TRBJ1-1,CASSPAGGTEAFF
TRBV11-1,TRBJ1-6,CASSRTGGRNSPLHF
TRBV7-2,TRBJ2-7,CASSLTSGSIHEQYF
TRBV19,TRBJ2-6,CASSMGTGPGYVLTF
TRBV3-1/TRBV3-2,TRBJ1-2,CASSRSENYGYTF